This TCR beta chain was sequenced for a study of shared clonotypes between healthy human individuals (dated by TCRdb to the early 2020s). Background on the whole study: A few men and a couple of women, aged 18 to 49 years, made up the cohort. For each donor, CD4 naive and CD4 memory were each given three plates, CD8 naive was given two plates, and CD8 memory was given one plate. Between about 0.94 and 8.9 billion PBMCs per donor were obtained by leukapheresis. Libraries were prepared and TCR repertoires were sequenced by different laboratories using diverse techniques, in order to increase sequencing depth and limit assay-specific biases. The study deeply sequenced blood TCR repertoires of 5 or 6 healthy adults to estimate repertoire size and the extent of clonotype sharing between individuals.

From cysteine to phenylalanine, the CDR3 is 15 amino acids long. Only the CDR3 region is kept as DNA, spanning 45 bases read in frame from base 1. V is clipped by 3 bases and J by 7 bases, and the sequence between their germline boundaries is 16 bases long. Reading the germline V gene (reference sequence) gives CDR1 LNHDA and CDR2 SQIVND. A note on this clone: There is no known antigen for this receptor. One base away there is no much larger clone; base qualities are not given.

Using the deep immunoSEQ assay, TCR CDR3 regions were amplified from genomic DNA by multiplex PCR. For each cell subset, the extracted genomic DNA was distributed evenly across all wells of several immunoSEQ 96-well plates, and each plate served as one replicate. For sorted subsets, each replicate PCR was loaded with about 200 ng genomic DNA, equivalent to 25,000 to 35,000 T cell genomes. Purified libraries were quantified with a Qubit 3.0 fluorometer, sized on a Bioanalyzer 2100, and re-quantified with the KAPA Library Quantification kit. A separate single-read 150-cycle Illumina NextSeq 550 flow cell was used to sequence each immunoSEQ 96-well plate. Per the original workflow: Because only junctional sequences without quality scores were contained in the immunoSEQ output, filtering matching that applied to full-length reads could not be performed. Sequences were annotated with PyIR, a Python wrapper for IgBLAST v1.9, using IMGT germline references to assign V/J genes and CDR3. Reads were filtered out if the reads had weak V/J assignments (E-value above 1e-6), no CDR3, stop codons, out-of-frame junctions, or ambiguous translated residues. V3J clonotypes were defined as sequences sharing an identical inferred V gene, J gene, and CDR3 amino acid sequence. Percentage overlap between repertoires was computed as shared unique clonotypes divided by the size of the smaller repertoire. Repertoire richness was assessed with RTK rarefaction, the Chao1 estimator, and Recon v2.1 estimates of unobserved clonotypes. OLGA was used to compute generation probabilities for all TCRbeta clonotypes that the gDNA method yielded from several donors. Drawn from immuneACCESS, this table holds only the in-frame rearrangements with V and J called that TCRdb kept. Clones are partly lost; checked studies trace under half to an unresolved V gene and leave the rest unexplained. The V and J calls and clone size were taken over from that table, and D and trimming were inferred from the DNA. The sample contains hundreds of thousands of clones, over 65% of them found a single time. The ten largest make up more than 1.5% of the sample.

Donors were healthy HIV-negative adults with no recently reported acute infections or vaccinations. All donors were Caucasian adults living in Nashville, Tennessee, USA. CD4+ T cells were enriched through magnetic negative selection, after which naive cells were positively selected on CD45RA and the remaining negative fraction served as the memory subset. Blood was collected by leukapheresis, and PBMCs were isolated by Ficoll-Histopaque density gradient centrifugation and then cryopreserved in liquid nitrogen vapor phase. Analytical flow cytometry was used to check the purity and quantity of each magnetically sorted T cell population. Genomic DNA was isolated from every sorted fraction and measured by UV absorbance on a Nanodrop 2000c. The investigation overall reported the following: Pairwise subsampling led to the expectation that sequencing depth would affect the degree of clonotype sharing among donors. Roughly 5% of naive CD4, 3% to 3.5% of naive CD8, roughly 2.4% of memory CD4, and 0.4% of memory CD8 clonotypes were shared across several donors. Naive subsets generally had larger estimated clonotype richness than memory subsets did. Sampling was limited to blood, and TCR repertoires in tissue likely differ from TCR repertoires in blood. The genetic and exposure-history diversity represented was limited by the small number of donors. Compared with non-shared clonotypes, clonotypes shared by all four sorted-subset donors had higher generation probabilities. Rarefaction of sorted-subset datasets indicated incomplete sequencing despite the large sequencing depth.

The sequence links TRBV19 to TRBJ2-1; tentative D gene TRBD2, with 6 bases matching. The sequence was collected from a woman aged 30 to 39 in good health. Sequencing was performed on memory CD4+ T cells sorted from blood. This sample's cell subset or site label indicates: CD45RA-negative fraction. The CDR3 protein is CASSIIGTAGNEQFF. The base sequence is TGTGCCAGTAGTATCATCGGGACGGCGGGGAATGAGCAGTTCTTC. Where the CDR3 stops, the reference TRBV19 and TRBJ2-1 genes take over; the full variable domain is DGGITQSPKYLFRKEGQNVTLSCEQNLNHDAMYWYRQDPGQGLRLIYYSQIVNDFQKGDIAEGYSVSREKKESFPLTVTSAQKNPTAFYLCASSIIGTAGNEQFFGPGTRLTVL.